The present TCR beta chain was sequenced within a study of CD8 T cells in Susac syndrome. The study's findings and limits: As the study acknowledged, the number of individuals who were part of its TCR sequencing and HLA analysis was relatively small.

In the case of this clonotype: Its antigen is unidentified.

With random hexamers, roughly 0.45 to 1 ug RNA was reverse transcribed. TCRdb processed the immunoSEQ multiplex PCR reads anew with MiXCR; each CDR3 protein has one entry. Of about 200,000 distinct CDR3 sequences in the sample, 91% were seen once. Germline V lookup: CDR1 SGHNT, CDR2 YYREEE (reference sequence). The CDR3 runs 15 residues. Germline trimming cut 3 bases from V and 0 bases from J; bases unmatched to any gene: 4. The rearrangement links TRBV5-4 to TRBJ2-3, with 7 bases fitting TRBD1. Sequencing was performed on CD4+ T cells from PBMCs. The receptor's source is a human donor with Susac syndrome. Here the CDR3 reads CASSSPGQSTDTQYF. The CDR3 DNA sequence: TGTGCCAGCAGCTCTCCGGGACAGAGCACAGATACGCAGTATTTT.